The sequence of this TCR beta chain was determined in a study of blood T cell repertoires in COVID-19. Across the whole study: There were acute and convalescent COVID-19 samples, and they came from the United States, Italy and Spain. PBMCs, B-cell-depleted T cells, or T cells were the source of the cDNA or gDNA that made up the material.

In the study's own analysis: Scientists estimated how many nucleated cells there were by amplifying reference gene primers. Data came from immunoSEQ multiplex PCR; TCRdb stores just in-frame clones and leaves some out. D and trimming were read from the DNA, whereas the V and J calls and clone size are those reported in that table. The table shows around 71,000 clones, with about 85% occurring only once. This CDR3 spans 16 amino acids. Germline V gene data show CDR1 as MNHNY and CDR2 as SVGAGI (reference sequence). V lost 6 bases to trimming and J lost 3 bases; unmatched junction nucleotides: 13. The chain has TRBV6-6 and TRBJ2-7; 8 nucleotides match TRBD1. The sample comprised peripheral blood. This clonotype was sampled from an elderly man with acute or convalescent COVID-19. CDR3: CASRGTGPSTGYEQYF. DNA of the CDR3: TGTGCCAGCAGGGGGACAGGCCCTTCAACAGGCTACGAGCAGTACTTC.